The 16 T cell receptor beta chains in this list originate from one sample, sequenced in a study of CD8 T cells in Susac syndrome. After extraction with the RNeasy kit, roughly 0.5 to 1 ug of the RNA was reverse transcribed using random hexamers. TCRdb redid the calling of the immunoSEQ multiplex PCR reads with MiXCR, one entry per CDR3 protein. Altogether roughly 160,000 distinct CDR3 sequences are present, around 94% being singletons, with the ten largest covering around 0.14%. Material for sequencing was CD4+ T cells from PBMCs. These receptors were taken from a human donor in good health.

This chain joins TRBV7-8 and TRBJ2-3, with D possibly being TRBD1 (5 bases). Germline CDR1 and CDR2: SGHVS and FQNEAQ. V lost 6 bases and J lost 3, with 16 bases in between. This CDR3 has 15 amino acids. In nucleotides, the CDR3 is TGTGCCAGCAGTCACAGGACCCGACCAACAGATACGCAGTATTTT. This translates into CASSHRTRPTDTQYF.

This chain joins TRBV4-3 and TRBJ2-1; 12 bases agree with TRBD2. The germline gives CDR1 LGHNA, CDR2 YSLEER. V shed 2 bases and J 6 bases; nucleotides not matched to a gene: 5. The CDR3 extends over 16 amino acids. The CDR3 DNA sequence: TGCGCCAGCAGCCAACAATTACTAGCGGGGGGCAATGAGCAGTTCTTC. It is translated as CASSQQLLAGGNEQFF.

This rearrangement joins TRBV28 to TRBJ1-2; D is undetermined. V was shortened by 7 bases and J by 4 bases, with 10 bases between the two germline ends. The CDR3 has 12 residues. Germline V gives CDR1 MDHEN, CDR2 SYDVKM. CDR3 in amino acids: CASTPPGYGYTF. CDR3 nucleotides: TGTGCCAGCACCCCCCCGGGCTATGGCTACACCTTC.

V gene TRBV2 combines with J gene TRBJ2-5, with 8 bases matching TRBD1. With 6 bases clipped from V and 5 bases from J, the junction kept 5 bases outside the gene matches. CDR1 and CDR2 from the germline V gene are SNHLY and FYNNEI. This CDR3 spans 13 amino acids. CDR3 in DNA: TGTGCCAGCAGAGCGGACAGGGCCGAGACCCAGTACTTC. Its translation: CASRADRAETQYF.

The rearrangement links TRBV7-9 to TRBJ2-1; D is ambiguous. V was cut by 3 bases and J by 3 bases, with 9 bases left in between. This CDR3 comprises 14 residues. Looked up from germline, CDR1 is SEHNR and CDR2 is FQNEAQ (reference sequence). CDR3 in DNA: TGTGCCAGCAGCTTCGAGAACAGCTACAATGAGCAGTTCTTC. Encoded protein: CASSFENSYNEQFF.

The chain employs TRBV29-1 and TRBJ2-5; D uncertain. Germline V gene data show CDR1 as SQVTM and CDR2 as ANQGSEA. Trimming took 0 bases from V and 4 from J, leaving 9 bases between them. This CDR3 has 13 residues. CDR3 DNA sequence: TGCAGCGTTGAAGATCTGTTAGTAGAGACCCAGTACTTC. Translating gives CSVEDLLVETQYF. Full variable domain (outside the CDR3, taken from reference TRBV29-1 and TRBJ2-5): SAVISQKPSRDICQRGTSLTIQCQVDSQVTMMFWYRQQPGQSLTLIATANQGSEATYESGFVIDKFPISRPNLTFSTLTVSNMSPEDSSIYLCSVEDLLVETQYFGPGTRLLVL.

This clonotype was detected once. The chain couples TRBV20-1 to TRBJ2-3; no clear D gene. Trimming cost V 1 base and J 8 bases, with 13 bases left between them. The CDR3 has 13 amino acids. CDR1 and CDR2 (germline): DFQATT, SNEGSKA (reference sequence). The CDR3 spells CSARVPDVVTQYF. The CDR3 DNA sequence: TGCAGTGCTAGAGTACCTGACGTCGTTACGCAGTATTTT.

The rearrangement links TRBV3-1 to TRBJ1-1, with D hard to call. V lost 7 bases, J lost 1 base, and 10 bases lay in between. The CDR3 runs 13 residues. The germline V gene has CDR1 LGHDT and CDR2 YNNKEL (reference sequence). CDR3 sequence (DNA): TGTGCCAGCACTGGTATCCGGAACACTGAAGCTTTCTTT. Its protein product is CASTGIRNTEAFF.

This sequence joins TRBV20-1 and TRBJ1-5, with 10 bases that match TRBD1. Per the germline V gene, CDR1 is DFQATT and CDR2 is SNEGSKA (reference sequence). CDR3 length: 15 residues. V was clipped by 0 bases and J by 7 bases; unmatched bases: 6. The CDR3 reads CSARDLGQGGQPQHF. The DNA for the CDR3 is TGCAGTGCTAGAGATCTTGGACAGGGGGGGCAGCCCCAGCATTTT.

This chain joins TRBV7-2 and TRBJ2-5; the match to TRBD1 covers 7 bases. V was clipped by 5 bases and J by 5 bases; unmatched bases: 8. Germline CDR1 is SGHTA and CDR2 is FQGNSA. The CDR3 extends over 14 amino acids. The CDR3 DNA reads TGTGCCAGCAGCCCCCGAGGGGGCCCCGAGACCCAGTACTTC. Its protein is CASSPRGGPETQYF.

The V gene is TRBV5-1, the J gene TRBJ2-5, with D perhaps TRBD1 or TRBD2 (5 bases each). Germline CDR1 and CDR2: SGHRS and YFSETQ. CDR3 size: 15 residues. Trimming took off 1 base at V and 5 bases at J, with 15 bases between the two ends. CDR3 coding DNA: TGCGCCAGCAGCTTGTATCTCCAGGGCGGGGAGACCCAGTACTTC. Translated: CASSLYLQGGETQYF.

The V call is TRBV9, the J call TRBJ2-1; D is possibly TRBD2 (5 bases). Per the germline V gene, CDR1 is SGDLS and CDR2 is YYNGEE. The germline V and J ends were trimmed by 0 bases and 10 bases, with 14 bases remaining between them. The CDR3 runs 14 residues. Written as DNA, the CDR3 is TGTGCCAGCAGCGTAGGGCTAGCTGTGGAGGAGCAGTTCTTC. Amino acid sequence: CASSVGLAVEEQFF.

This chain connects TRBV24-1 to TRBJ2-1; D assignment may be TRBD1 or TRBD2 (6 bases each). Trimming removed 5 bases at V and 7 bases at J, with 14 bases between. CDR3 length equals 14 residues. Germline-derived CDR1 and CDR2 are KGHDR and SFDVKD. Written as DNA, the CDR3 is TGTGCCACCAGTGTAGGGGGGCCGGGGAATGAGCAGTTCTTC. It translates to CATSVGGPGNEQFF.

The rearrangement joins TRBV7-2 to TRBJ1-1; TRBD1 is a possible D gene (6 bases). V lost 4 bases and J lost 4, with 13 bases in between. The CDR3 consists of 14 residues. The germline gives CDR1 SGHTA, CDR2 FQGNSA. The CDR3 bases are TGTGCCAGCAGCTCGACAGGTACGAGCACTGAAGCTTTCTTT. The encoded protein is CASSSTGTSTEAFF.

The chain uses TRBV20-1 and TRBJ2-5; 7 positions agree with TRBD2. The germline CDR1 and CDR2 sequences are DFQATT and SNEGSKA (reference sequence). Trimming removed 5 bases from V and 1 base from J; junction bases left unmatched: 4. The CDR3 length is 13 residues. CDR3 DNA: TGCAGTGCTCGGGACTATCCCCAAGAGACCCAGTACTTC. Residues: CSARDYPQETQYF.

This chain joins TRBV7-2 and TRBJ2-5, with D possibly TRBD2 on 7 matching bases. This CDR3 is 15 amino acids long. V shed 6 bases and J shed 8 bases, with 22 bases lying between them. Germline lookup yields CDR1 SGHTA and CDR2 FQGNSA. In nucleotides, the CDR3 is TGTGCCAGCAGTATTTCGGTCGGGGGCGGGGGAACCCAGTACTTC. Protein product: CASSISVGGGGTQYF.